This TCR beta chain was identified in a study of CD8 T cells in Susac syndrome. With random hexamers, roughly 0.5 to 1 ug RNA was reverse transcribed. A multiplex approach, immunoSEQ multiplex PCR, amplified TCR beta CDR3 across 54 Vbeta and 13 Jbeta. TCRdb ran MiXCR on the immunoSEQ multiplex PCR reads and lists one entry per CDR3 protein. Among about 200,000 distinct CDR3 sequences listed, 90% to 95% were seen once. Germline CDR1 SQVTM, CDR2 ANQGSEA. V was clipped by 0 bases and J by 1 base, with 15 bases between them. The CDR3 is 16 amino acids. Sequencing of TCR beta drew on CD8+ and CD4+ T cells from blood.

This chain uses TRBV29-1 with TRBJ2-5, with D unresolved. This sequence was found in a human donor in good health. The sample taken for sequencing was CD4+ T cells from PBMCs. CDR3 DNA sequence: TGCAGCGTTGAAGATCGGGCAGTGCGGTCCCAAGAGACCCAGTACTTC. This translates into CSVEDRAVRSQETQYF.